This T cell receptor (beta chain) was sequenced in a study of T cells in lung cancer brain metastases. The method was immunoSEQ multiplex PCR; TCRdb's version includes in-frame clones alone and lacks a portion of them. The table includes a few thousand clones, more than 70% detected once. The CDR3 extends over 13 amino acids. The germline V gene has CDR1 MDHEN and CDR2 SYDVKM. V was cut by 5 bases and J by 6 bases, with 10 bases left in between. The chain links TRBV28 to TRBJ2-2; the D gene is possibly TRBD2 (6 bases). The sequenced sample was tumor tissue from the primary lung tumor. The TCR comes from a woman aged 45-65 years with non-small cell lung cancer. The CDR3 here is CASSQGLPGELFF. Here the CDR3 DNA reads TGTGCCAGCAGTCAGGGACTTCCCGGGGAGCTGTTTTTT.